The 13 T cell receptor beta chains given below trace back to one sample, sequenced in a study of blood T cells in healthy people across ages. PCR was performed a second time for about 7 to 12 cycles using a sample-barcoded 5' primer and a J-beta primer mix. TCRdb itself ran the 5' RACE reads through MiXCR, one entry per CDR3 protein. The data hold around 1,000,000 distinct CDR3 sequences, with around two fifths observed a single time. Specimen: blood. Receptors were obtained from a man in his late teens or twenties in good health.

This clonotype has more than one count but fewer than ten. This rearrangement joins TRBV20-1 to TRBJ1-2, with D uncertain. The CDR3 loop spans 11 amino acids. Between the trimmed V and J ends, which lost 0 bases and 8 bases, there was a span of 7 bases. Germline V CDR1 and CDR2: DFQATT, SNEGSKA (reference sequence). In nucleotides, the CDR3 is TGCAGTGCTAGAGATCGTAAAGGCTACACCTTC. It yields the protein CSARDRKGYTF.

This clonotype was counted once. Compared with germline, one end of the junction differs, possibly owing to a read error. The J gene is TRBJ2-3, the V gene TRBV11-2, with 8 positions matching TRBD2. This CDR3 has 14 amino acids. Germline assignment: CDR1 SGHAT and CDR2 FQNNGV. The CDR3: CASSLGTSRDAQYF. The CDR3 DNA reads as TGTGCCAGCAGCTTAGGGACTAGCAGGGACGCGCAGTATTTC.

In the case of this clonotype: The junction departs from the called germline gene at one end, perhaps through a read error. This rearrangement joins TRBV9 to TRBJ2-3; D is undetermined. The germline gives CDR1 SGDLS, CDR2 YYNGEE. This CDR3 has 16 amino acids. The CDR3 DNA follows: TGTGCCTGCAGTGACACGTTGGAAGCCCGACCAGATACGCAGTATTTT. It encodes CACSDTLEARPDTQYF.

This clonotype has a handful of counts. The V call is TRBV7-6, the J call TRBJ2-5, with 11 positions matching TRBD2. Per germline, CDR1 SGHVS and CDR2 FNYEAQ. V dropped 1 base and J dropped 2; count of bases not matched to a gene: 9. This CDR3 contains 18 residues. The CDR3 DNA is TGTGCCAGCAGCTTAGGCCCGAGGACTAGCGGGTTACAAGAGACCCAGTACTTC. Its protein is CASSLGPRTSGLQETQYF.

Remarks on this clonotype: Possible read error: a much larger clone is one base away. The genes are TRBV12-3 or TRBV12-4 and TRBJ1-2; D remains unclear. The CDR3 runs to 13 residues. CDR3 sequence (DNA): TGTGCCAGCACCCAGCGAAGTAACTATGGCTGCACCTTC. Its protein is CASTQRSNYGCTF.

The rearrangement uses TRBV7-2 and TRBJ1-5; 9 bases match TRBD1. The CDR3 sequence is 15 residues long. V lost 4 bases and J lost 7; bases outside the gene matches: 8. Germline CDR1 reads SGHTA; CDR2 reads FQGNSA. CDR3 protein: CASSWGQGNGQPQHF. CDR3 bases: TGTGCCAGCAGCTGGGGACAGGGTAACGGGCAGCCCCAGCATTTT.

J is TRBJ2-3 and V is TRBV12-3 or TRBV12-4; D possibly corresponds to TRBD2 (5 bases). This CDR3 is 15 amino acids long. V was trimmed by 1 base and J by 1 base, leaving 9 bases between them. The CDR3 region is CASSLVIGGTDTQYF. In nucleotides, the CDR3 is TGTGCCAGCAGTTTAGTAATCGGGGGCACAGATACGCAGTATTTT.

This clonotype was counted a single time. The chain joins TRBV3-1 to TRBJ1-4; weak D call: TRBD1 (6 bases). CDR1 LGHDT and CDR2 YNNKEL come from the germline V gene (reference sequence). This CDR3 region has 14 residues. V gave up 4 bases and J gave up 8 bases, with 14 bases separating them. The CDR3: CASSLWDKKEKLFF. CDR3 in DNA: TGTGCCAGCAGCCTGTGGGACAAAAAGGAAAAACTGTTTTTT.

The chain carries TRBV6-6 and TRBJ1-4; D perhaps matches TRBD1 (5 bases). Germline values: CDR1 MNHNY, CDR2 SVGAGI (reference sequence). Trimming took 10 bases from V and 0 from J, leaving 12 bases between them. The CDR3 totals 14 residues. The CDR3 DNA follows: TGTGCCACCGGTCGGGGGTCAACTAATGAAAAACTGTTTTTT. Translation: CATGRGSTNEKLFF.

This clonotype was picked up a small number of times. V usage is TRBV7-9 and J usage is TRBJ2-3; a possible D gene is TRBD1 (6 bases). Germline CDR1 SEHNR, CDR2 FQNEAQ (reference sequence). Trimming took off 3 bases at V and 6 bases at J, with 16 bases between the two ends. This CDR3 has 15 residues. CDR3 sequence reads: CASSLVQGIRDTQYF. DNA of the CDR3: TGTGCCAGCAGCTTGGTTCAGGGGATTAGGGATACGCAGTATTTT.

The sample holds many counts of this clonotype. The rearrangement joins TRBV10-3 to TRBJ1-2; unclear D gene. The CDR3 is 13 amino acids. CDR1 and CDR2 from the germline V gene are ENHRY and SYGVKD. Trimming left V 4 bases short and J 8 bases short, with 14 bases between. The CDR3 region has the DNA TGTGCCATCAGTGTCTCCCATCGGTGGGGCTACACCTTC. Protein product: CAISVSHRWGYTF.

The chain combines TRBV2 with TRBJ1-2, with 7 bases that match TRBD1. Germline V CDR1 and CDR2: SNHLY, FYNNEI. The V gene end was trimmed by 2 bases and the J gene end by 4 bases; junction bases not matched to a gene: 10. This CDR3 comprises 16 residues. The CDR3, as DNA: TGTGCCAGCAGTGAATATGGGACAGCCAGTTGCTATGGCTACACCTTC. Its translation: CASSEYGTASCYGYTF. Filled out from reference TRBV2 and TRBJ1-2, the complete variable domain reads EPEVTQTPSHQVTQMGQEVILRCVPISNHLYFYWYRQILGQKVEFLVSFYNNEISEKSEIFDDQFSVERPDGSNFTLKIRSTKLEDSAMYFCASSEYGTASCYGYTFGSGTRLTVV.

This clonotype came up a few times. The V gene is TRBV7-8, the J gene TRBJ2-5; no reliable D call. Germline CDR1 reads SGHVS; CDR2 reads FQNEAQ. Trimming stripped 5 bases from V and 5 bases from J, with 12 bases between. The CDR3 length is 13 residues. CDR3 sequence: CASSIGRPETQYF. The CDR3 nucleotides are TGTGCCAGCAGCATAGGAAGACCTGAGACCCAGTACTTC.